This T cell receptor beta chain came from a study of shared clonotypes between healthy human individuals. General observations from the study: In contrast to clonotypes shared by all four donors, non-shared clonotypes had lower generation probabilities. Richness estimates generally favored naive over memory subsets.

The naive CD8 subset, CD45RO-negative cells positively selected for CCR7, excluded terminally differentiated effector memory CD45RA+ cells. The run depth of the assay was deep. TCRdb keeps only in-frame clones here, not all; method: immunoSEQ multiplex PCR. Of 1.5 million to 2.5 million clones listed, approximately 94% were seen once; the top ten hold around 1.2%. Of note for this clone: Its antigen is still unknown.

CDR1 and CDR2 (germline): MNHNS, SASEGT. Trimming took off 1 base at V and 5 bases at J, with 11 bases between the two ends. This CDR3 has 14 residues. Sequences were obtained from naive CD8+ T cells sorted from blood. The V call is TRBV6-1, the J call TRBJ1-2, with no clear D. This sequence was found in a young man in good health. Written as DNA, the CDR3 is TGTGCCAGCAGTGAAGGGCGTTCCGAGTATGGCTACACCTTC. Amino acid sequence: CASSEGRSEYGYTF.